Listed below are T cell receptor beta chains from one sample, sequenced in a study of blood T cell repertoires in COVID-19. Assay: immunoSEQ multiplex PCR; the TCRdb copy retains only in-frame clones and omits some. In the table there are some 250,000 clones, roughly 80% of which are singletons. The sequenced sample was peripheral blood. These receptor sequences come from a woman between 55 and 75 years old with active or convalescent COVID-19. Both conserved end residues are part of each CDR3. The order of the fields is V gene, D gene, CDR3 protein. D genes are given only for firm matches.

v_call: TRBV19; d_call: NA; cdr3_aa: CASSFTTGIDYEQYF
v_call: TRBV5-1; d_call: TRBD1; cdr3_aa: CASSYGTGRRSGANVLTF
v_call: TRBV11-2; d_call: TRBD1; cdr3_aa: CASSNGQVRNQPQHF
v_call: TRBV6-2/TRBV6-3; d_call: TRBD2; cdr3_aa: CASSPPLGGEAGNEQFF
v_call: TRBV6-5; d_call: NA; cdr3_aa: CASSYSGPQTPDTQYF
v_call: TRBV3-1/TRBV3-2; d_call: NA; cdr3_aa: CASSQARGGARIWDTIYF
v_call: TRBV5-1; d_call: NA; cdr3_aa: CASSLPPGLTTDTQYF
v_call: TRBV6-2/TRBV6-3; d_call: NA; cdr3_aa: CASSKRDILTDTQYF
v_call: TRBV5-1; d_call: NA; cdr3_aa: CASSLFGQLEEKLFF
v_call: TRBV3-1/TRBV3-2; d_call: TRBD2; cdr3_aa: CASSRGDSGGAGEQFF
v_call: TRBV19; d_call: TRBD1; cdr3_aa: CASSIYGTASNQPQHF
v_call: TRBV18; d_call: TRBD2; cdr3_aa: CASSPPEGSGGYEQYF
v_call: TRBV7-2; d_call: NA; cdr3_aa: CASSPSGYEQYF
v_call: TRBV18; d_call: TRBD1; cdr3_aa: CASSPTGERSPLHF
v_call: TRBV5-1; d_call: TRBD1; cdr3_aa: CASSLGTGDYGYTF
v_call: TRBV27; d_call: TRBD2; cdr3_aa: CASSRLAGFSSYEQFF
v_call: TRBV19; d_call: NA; cdr3_aa: CASTHFGEGIRDTEAFF
v_call: TRBV2; d_call: TRBD1; cdr3_aa: CASTQGAIPPPTEAFF
v_call: TRBV4-2; d_call: TRBD2; cdr3_aa: CASSQEADGGATDTQYF
v_call: TRBV19; d_call: NA; cdr3_aa: CASSSQGPPETQYF
v_call: TRBV20-1; d_call: TRBD2; cdr3_aa: CSAREGETQYF
v_call: TRBV4-1; d_call: NA; cdr3_aa: CASSPIMGAANEKLFF
v_call: TRBV5-1; d_call: NA; cdr3_aa: CASSLDGGPNTGKLFF
v_call: TRBV5-8; d_call: NA; cdr3_aa: CASSSGWGSYNEQFF
v_call: TRBV19; d_call: TRBD1; cdr3_aa: CASSTDRANYGYTF
v_call: TRBV21-1; d_call: NA; cdr3_aa: CASSKAEKGHHNYGYTF
v_call: TRBV3-1/TRBV3-2; d_call: TRBD1; cdr3_aa: CASSQDPGQVNTEAFF
v_call: TRBV5-1; d_call: TRBD1; cdr3_aa: CASSLGTAQRPPTEAFF
v_call: TRBV5-1; d_call: NA; cdr3_aa: CASSESNYGYTF
v_call: TRBV18; d_call: NA; cdr3_aa: CASSPLRGRESGNTIYF
v_call: TRBV5-1; d_call: NA; cdr3_aa: CASSLVGEGGTEAFF
v_call: TRBV21-1; d_call: NA; cdr3_aa: CASSASGQMKKTVANQPQHF
v_call: TRBV6-5; d_call: NA; cdr3_aa: CASSYSRDSLNSPLHF
v_call: TRBV6-5; d_call: NA; cdr3_aa: CASSPRYRNNSPLHF
v_call: TRBV5-1; d_call: TRBD1; cdr3_aa: CASSLGQGAGNTIYF
v_call: TRBV6-5; d_call: NA; cdr3_aa: CASTGRTYEQYF
v_call: TRBV2; d_call: TRBD1; cdr3_aa: CASSERPLGQGGEKLFF
v_call: TRBV18; d_call: TRBD1; cdr3_aa: CASSPGQGAANEKLFF
v_call: TRBV5-4; d_call: NA; cdr3_aa: CASSIGQQNTEAFF
v_call: TRBV7-6; d_call: NA; cdr3_aa: CASSSGRTEAFF
v_call: TRBV30; d_call: NA; cdr3_aa: CAWARGAMAGELFF
v_call: TRBV7-9; d_call: TRBD1; cdr3_aa: CASSTSRDRVHYGYTF
v_call: TRBV14; d_call: NA; cdr3_aa: CASSQGRTGTEAFF
v_call: TRBV10-1; d_call: TRBD2; cdr3_aa: CASSEGLAGGRSKQYF
v_call: TRBV19; d_call: NA; cdr3_aa: CASSRRAAASSGNTIYF
v_call: TRBV18; d_call: TRBD1; cdr3_aa: CASSIGQGGSGNTIYF
v_call: TRBV28; d_call: NA; cdr3_aa: CASSFFVKGIAGQPQHF
v_call: TRBV5-6; d_call: NA; cdr3_aa: CASSLGQTVYGYTF
v_call: TRBV4-1; d_call: NA; cdr3_aa: CASSQPTGNYGYTF
v_call: TRBV6-8; d_call: TRBD1; cdr3_aa: CASRPRPTGIVPYNSPLHF
v_call: TRBV9; d_call: NA; cdr3_aa: CASSPRGPSTNEKLFF
v_call: TRBV5-1; d_call: TRBD2; cdr3_aa: CASSPSGGALETQYF
v_call: TRBV27; d_call: NA; cdr3_aa: CASSWGREDREAFF
v_call: TRBV30; d_call: TRBD1; cdr3_aa: CAWMGQLNTEAFF
v_call: TRBV7-2; d_call: NA; cdr3_aa: CASSSLRVVETQYF
v_call: TRBV10-3; d_call: TRBD2; cdr3_aa: CAISDPIAGGAQFF
v_call: TRBV9; d_call: TRBD1; cdr3_aa: CASSARQGFTDTQYF
v_call: TRBV3-1/TRBV3-2; d_call: TRBD1; cdr3_aa: CASSQSTGGGNTIYF
v_call: TRBV18; d_call: TRBD1; cdr3_aa: CASSPGTGAYEQYF